The rows below give T cell receptor beta chains drawn from one sample of a study of T cells after yellow fever vaccination. TCRdb called the 5' RACE reads again in MiXCR, with one record for every CDR3 protein. The sample lists some 670,000 distinct CDR3 sequences, around an eighth occurring once. The material was PBMCs, obtained on the day of the yellow fever booster vaccination. Receptors were obtained from a man between 25 and 39 years old who received the YFV17D yellow fever vaccine. Each CDR3 is given with its conserved first and last residue. Fields, in order: V gene, J gene, D gene, clone size, CDR3 protein, CDR3 DNA. A D gene is named only where the DNA matches it firmly. Rows give clone size only sometimes, using once, few, many, or a class for an expanded clone.

v_call: TRBV5-1
j_call: TRBJ1-1
d_call: -
clone_size: -
cdr3_aa: CASSLVFLGADTEAFF
cdr3_nt: TGCGCCAGCAGCTTGGTATTTTTGGGGGCCGACACTGAAGCTTTCTTT

v_call: TRBV24-1
j_call: TRBJ1-3
d_call: -
clone_size: many
cdr3_aa: CATSSAGPSSGNTIYF
cdr3_nt: TGTGCCACCAGTTCGGCAGGCCCTAGCTCTGGAAACACCATATATTTT

v_call: TRBV5-1
j_call: TRBJ1-4
d_call: -
clone_size: many
cdr3_aa: CASSLGSTNEKLFF
cdr3_nt: TGCGCCAGCAGCTTGGGGTCAACTAATGAAAAACTGTTTTTT

v_call: TRBV10-2
j_call: TRBJ2-1
d_call: TRBD2
clone_size: few
cdr3_aa: CASRSGTSAVDEQFF
cdr3_nt: TGCGCCAGCAGATCCGGGACTAGCGCCGTCGATGAGCAGTTCTTC

v_call: TRBV16
j_call: TRBJ1-2
d_call: -
clone_size: -
cdr3_aa: CASSQGSDGYTF
cdr3_nt: TGTGCCAGCAGCCAAGGCTCCGATGGCTACACCTTC

v_call: TRBV28
j_call: TRBJ1-1
d_call: -
clone_size: -
cdr3_aa: CASIRGREKTEAFF
cdr3_nt: TGTGCCAGCATCAGGGGACGGGAGAAGACTGAAGCTTTCTTT

v_call: TRBV18
j_call: TRBJ1-4
d_call: -
clone_size: -
cdr3_aa: CASSPKGKPNEKLFF
cdr3_nt: TGTGCCAGCTCACCAAAGGGGAAACCTAATGAAAAACTGTTTTTT

v_call: TRBV6-2/TRBV6-3
j_call: TRBJ2-4
d_call: TRBD2
clone_size: -
cdr3_aa: CASTQLGLAGFAKNIQYF
cdr3_nt: TGTGCCAGCACCCAGTTGGGACTAGCGGGATTTGCCAAAAACATTCAGTACTTC

v_call: TRBV5-1
j_call: TRBJ1-1
d_call: -
clone_size: few
cdr3_aa: CASSPTSGDNTEAFF
cdr3_nt: TGCGCCAGCAGCCCCACTTCAGGGGATAACACTGAAGCTTTCTTT

v_call: TRBV30
j_call: TRBJ2-7
d_call: -
clone_size: -
cdr3_aa: CAWSSLYMGSPNSYEQYF
cdr3_nt: TGTGCCTGGAGTTCACTATATATGGGGTCCCCAAACTCCTACGAGCAGTACTTC

v_call: TRBV18
j_call: TRBJ1-4
d_call: -
clone_size: -
cdr3_aa: CASSPRPGRDEKLFF
cdr3_nt: TGTGCCAGCTCACCACGGCCAGGGAGGGATGAAAAACTGTTTTTT

v_call: TRBV7-2
j_call: TRBJ2-7
d_call: -
clone_size: few
cdr3_aa: CASSPEGGEQYF
cdr3_nt: TGTGCCAGCAGTCCGGAGGGTGGAGAGCAGTACTTC

v_call: TRBV9
j_call: TRBJ2-1
d_call: TRBD1
clone_size: -
cdr3_aa: CASSAGTGNNEQFF
cdr3_nt: TGTGCCAGCAGCGCCGGGACAGGGAACAATGAGCAGTTCTTC

v_call: TRBV7-2
j_call: TRBJ2-3
d_call: -
clone_size: few
cdr3_aa: CAKDRENTDTQYF
cdr3_nt: TGTGCCAAGGACCGGGAAAACACAGATACGCAGTATTTT

v_call: TRBV20-1
j_call: TRBJ1-2
d_call: -
clone_size: many
cdr3_aa: CSASLSYGYTF
cdr3_nt: TGCAGTGCTAGTTTATCCTATGGCTACACCTTC

v_call: TRBV10-3
j_call: TRBJ2-1
d_call: -
clone_size: -
cdr3_aa: CAISEPGNPNPNEQFF
cdr3_nt: TGTGCCATCAGTGAGCCAGGGAATCCCAACCCCAATGAGCAGTTCTTC

v_call: TRBV28
j_call: TRBJ1-5
d_call: TRBD1
clone_size: -
cdr3_aa: CASSLQQGGQPQHF
cdr3_nt: TGTGCCAGCAGTTTGCAACAGGGGGGACAGCCCCAGCATTTT

v_call: TRBV12-3/TRBV12-4
j_call: TRBJ2-5
d_call: TRBD2
clone_size: -
cdr3_aa: CASGRGGPETQYF
cdr3_nt: TGTGCCAGCGGGAGGGGAGGGCCGGAGACCCAGTACTTC

v_call: TRBV14
j_call: TRBJ1-2
d_call: -
clone_size: few
cdr3_aa: CASSQRPDNYGYTF
cdr3_nt: TGTGCCAGCAGCCAAAGACCAGATAATTATGGCTACACCTTC

v_call: TRBV11-1
j_call: TRBJ2-7
d_call: -
clone_size: -
cdr3_aa: CASSLINTGGYRGSYEQYF
cdr3_nt: TGTGCCAGCAGCTTAATCAACACGGGAGGCTACAGGGGCTCCTACGAGCAGTACTTC

v_call: TRBV24-1
j_call: TRBJ1-2
d_call: TRBD1
clone_size: few
cdr3_aa: CATSEGTGGYTF
cdr3_nt: TGTGCCACCAGTGAAGGGACAGGTGGCTACACCTTC

v_call: TRBV7-9
j_call: TRBJ2-1
d_call: -
clone_size: many
cdr3_aa: CASNRWAEQFF
cdr3_nt: TGTGCCAGCAACCGGTGGGCTGAGCAGTTCTTC

v_call: TRBV20-1
j_call: TRBJ2-5
d_call: -
clone_size: few
cdr3_aa: CSARELGVQETQYF
cdr3_nt: TGCAGTGCTAGGGAATTGGGGGTCCAAGAGACCCAGTACTTC

v_call: TRBV27
j_call: TRBJ2-1
d_call: -
clone_size: few
cdr3_aa: CASSLLSLGDEQFF
cdr3_nt: TGTGCCAGCAGTTTATTATCGTTAGGCGATGAGCAGTTCTTC

v_call: TRBV5-1
j_call: TRBJ2-1
d_call: -
clone_size: -
cdr3_aa: CASSSRLASYNEQFF
cdr3_nt: TGCGCCAGCAGCTCCCGTTTAGCCTCCTACAATGAGCAGTTCTTC

v_call: TRBV5-1
j_call: TRBJ2-3
d_call: -
clone_size: -
cdr3_aa: CASSSGPDHVGSDTQYF
cdr3_nt: TGCGCCAGCAGCTCCGGGCCCGACCACGTTGGGTCAGATACGCAGTATTTT

v_call: TRBV19
j_call: TRBJ2-7
d_call: -
clone_size: -
cdr3_aa: CASSRSTGAVHEQYF
cdr3_nt: TGTGCCAGTAGTCGTTCCACGGGAGCCGTCCACGAGCAGTACTTC

v_call: TRBV20-1
j_call: TRBJ2-5
d_call: TRBD2
clone_size: few
cdr3_aa: CSATRLAGAETQYF
cdr3_nt: TGCAGTGCAACAAGACTAGCGGGAGCAGAGACCCAGTACTTC

v_call: TRBV14
j_call: TRBJ2-3
d_call: TRBD2
clone_size: once
cdr3_aa: CASSNALAGVDTQYF
cdr3_nt: TGTGCCAGCAGCAATGCCCTAGCGGGAGTAGATACGCAGTATTTT

v_call: TRBV5-1
j_call: TRBJ2-2
d_call: -
clone_size: many
cdr3_aa: CASSLVVTGELFF
cdr3_nt: TGCGCCAGCAGCTTGGTCGTCACCGGGGAGCTGTTTTTT

v_call: TRBV7-3
j_call: TRBJ2-4
d_call: -
clone_size: -
cdr3_aa: CDSSLDAARGNIQYF
cdr3_nt: TGTGACAGCAGTTTAGACGCTGCCCGGGGAAACATTCAGTACTTC

v_call: TRBV7-9
j_call: TRBJ2-1
d_call: TRBD1
clone_size: -
cdr3_aa: CASSLVDRAAGTNEQFF
cdr3_nt: TGTGCCAGCAGCTTAGTTGACAGGGCCGCGGGTACCAATGAGCAGTTCTTC

v_call: TRBV30
j_call: TRBJ2-5
d_call: -
clone_size: -
cdr3_aa: CAWSEFHGTQYF
cdr3_nt: TGTGCCTGGAGTGAGTTCCATGGGACCCAGTACTTC

v_call: TRBV7-8
j_call: TRBJ1-5
d_call: -
clone_size: -
cdr3_aa: CASSLARGDSNQPQHF
cdr3_nt: TGTGCCAGCAGCTTAGCGAGGGGAGATAGCAATCAGCCCCAGCATTTT

v_call: TRBV11-2
j_call: TRBJ2-7
d_call: TRBD2
clone_size: few
cdr3_aa: CASSPLGGRSYEQYF
cdr3_nt: TGTGCCAGCAGCCCCCTGGGGGGGAGATCCTACGAGCAGTACTTC

v_call: TRBV10-2
j_call: TRBJ2-3
d_call: TRBD1
clone_size: many
cdr3_aa: CASRDPGQGTDTQYF
cdr3_nt: TGCGCCAGCAGAGATCCGGGACAGGGCACAGATACGCAGTATTTT

v_call: TRBV20-1
j_call: TRBJ2-3
d_call: -
clone_size: many
cdr3_aa: CSARSTGGERATSTDTQYF
cdr3_nt: TGCAGTGCTAGATCTACTGGCGGCGAGCGGGCGACTAGCACAGATACGCAGTATTTT

v_call: TRBV12-3/TRBV12-4
j_call: TRBJ2-1
d_call: -
clone_size: -
cdr3_aa: CASSFETPIFSYNEQFF
cdr3_nt: TGTGCCAGCAGTTTCGAGACTCCCATTTTCTCCTACAATGAGCAGTTCTTC

v_call: TRBV6-1
j_call: TRBJ2-5
d_call: TRBD1
clone_size: many
cdr3_aa: CASIMDREDEETQYF
cdr3_nt: TGTGCCAGCATCATGGACAGGGAAGATGAAGAGACCCAGTACTTC

v_call: TRBV28
j_call: TRBJ1-2
d_call: -
clone_size: few
cdr3_aa: CASSALTGKANYGYTF
cdr3_nt: TGTGCCAGCAGTGCCCTCACCGGTAAAGCTAACTATGGCTACACCTTC

v_call: TRBV20-1
j_call: TRBJ2-1
d_call: -
clone_size: many
cdr3_aa: CSAIRGSEQFF
cdr3_nt: TGCAGTGCCATACGTGGGTCTGAGCAGTTCTTC

v_call: TRBV2
j_call: TRBJ2-1
d_call: TRBD2
clone_size: -
cdr3_aa: CASSGPLAGANEQFF
cdr3_nt: TGTGCCAGCAGTGGCCCACTAGCGGGAGCTAATGAGCAGTTCTTC

v_call: TRBV15
j_call: TRBJ2-1
d_call: TRBD1
clone_size: few
cdr3_aa: CATSRTGGGGNEQFF
cdr3_nt: TGTGCCACCAGCAGGACAGGGGGCGGTGGGAATGAGCAGTTCTTC

v_call: TRBV29-1
j_call: TRBJ2-5
d_call: -
clone_size: many
cdr3_aa: CSVASMAQETQYF
cdr3_nt: TGCAGCGTAGCGAGTATGGCCCAAGAGACCCAGTACTTC

v_call: TRBV6-1
j_call: TRBJ2-5
d_call: -
clone_size: many
cdr3_aa: CASSMGREPLGTQYF
cdr3_nt: TGTGCCAGCAGTATGGGACGGGAACCCTTGGGGACCCAGTACTTC

v_call: TRBV5-1
j_call: TRBJ2-2
d_call: -
clone_size: many
cdr3_aa: CASNENTGELFF
cdr3_nt: TGCGCCAGCAATGAAAACACCGGGGAGCTGTTTTTT

v_call: TRBV7-2
j_call: TRBJ1-3
d_call: -
clone_size: many
cdr3_aa: CASSGGNSGNTIYF
cdr3_nt: TGTGCCAGCAGCGGGGGTAACTCTGGAAACACCATATATTTT

v_call: TRBV7-8
j_call: TRBJ2-2
d_call: -
clone_size: -
cdr3_aa: CASSFRSDVGELFF
cdr3_nt: TGTGCCAGCAGCTTTCGGAGCGACGTCGGGGAGCTGTTTTTT

v_call: TRBV30
j_call: TRBJ2-7
d_call: -
clone_size: few
cdr3_aa: CAWSRASRPYEQYF
cdr3_nt: TGTGCCTGGAGCCGGGCTAGCAGACCCTACGAGCAGTACTTC

v_call: TRBV10-3
j_call: TRBJ2-3
d_call: -
clone_size: -
cdr3_aa: CAISPGFGDTQYF
cdr3_nt: TGTGCCATCAGCCCAGGTTTTGGGGATACGCAGTATTTT

v_call: TRBV7-9
j_call: TRBJ2-3
d_call: -
clone_size: -
cdr3_aa: CATNTDTQYF
cdr3_nt: TGTGCCACCAACACAGATACGCAGTATTTT

v_call: TRBV4-2
j_call: TRBJ2-7
d_call: TRBD2
clone_size: few
cdr3_aa: CASSLSPTSGRSTNYEQYF
cdr3_nt: TGTGCCAGCAGCCTGTCGCCGACTAGCGGGAGGTCCACGAACTACGAGCAGTACTTC

v_call: TRBV4-3
j_call: TRBJ2-1
d_call: -
clone_size: few
cdr3_aa: CASSNWDEQFF
cdr3_nt: TGCGCCAGCAGCAATTGGGATGAGCAGTTCTTC

v_call: TRBV2
j_call: TRBJ2-1
d_call: TRBD2
clone_size: -
cdr3_aa: CASSGGWSTNEQFF
cdr3_nt: TGTGCCAGCAGCGGGGGGTGGAGTACCAATGAGCAGTTCTTC

v_call: TRBV20-1
j_call: TRBJ2-1
d_call: TRBD2
clone_size: -
cdr3_aa: CSASPTSGSYNEQFF
cdr3_nt: TGCAGTGCTTCCCCGACTAGCGGGAGTTACAATGAGCAGTTCTTC

v_call: TRBV2
j_call: TRBJ1-6
d_call: -
clone_size: -
cdr3_aa: CASSEGQSSYNSPLHF
cdr3_nt: TGTGCCAGCAGTGAAGGGCAGAGCTCCTATAATTCACCCCTCCACTTT

v_call: TRBV20-1
j_call: TRBJ2-7
d_call: -
clone_size: -
cdr3_aa: CSARLGRGPYEQYF
cdr3_nt: TGCAGTGCTAGACTCGGCAGGGGCCCCTACGAGCAGTACTTC